Each of the 3 T cell receptor beta chains below was sequenced from the same sample in a study of cytotoxic CD8 clonotypes in ibrutinib-treated CLL. TCRdb's table, derived via immunoSEQ multiplex PCR, lists solely in-frame clones and lacks some. Of tens of thousands of clones in the sample, over 65% were seen once. The sample was PBMCs, taken after 24 months of ibrutinib treatment. Receptor source: a human donor with chronic lymphocytic leukemia.

V and J are TRBV29-1 and TRBJ2-2, with 7 bases fitting TRBD2. J lost 7 bases, V lost 7 bases, and 12 bases had no gene match. CDR1 and CDR2 (germline): SQVTM, ANQGSEA. The CDR3 has 14 residues. The DNA of the CDR3 is TGCAGCGCAGGGAGCGGGGCGACAATCGGGGAGCTGTTTTTT. This encodes CSAGSGATIGELFF.

This clone was observed once. The chain couples TRBV27 to TRBJ1-6, with D tentatively TRBD1 (5 bases). Germline V gene lookup returns CDR1 MNHEY and CDR2 SMNVEV (reference sequence). V dropped 5 bases and J dropped 7 bases, with 24 bases sitting between them. The CDR3 sequence is 18 residues long. The CDR3 nucleotides read TGTGCCAGCAGTCTTAGCCGTTTGGGGTCGGGGCGGAATTCACCCCTCCACTTT. Its protein product is CASSLSRLGSGRNSPLHF.

The rearrangement links TRBV19 to TRBJ2-2; 9 bases fit TRBD1. Germline values: CDR1 LNHDA, CDR2 SQIVND (reference sequence). The CDR3 contains 15 residues. V was clipped by 7 bases and J by 3 bases; unmatched bases: 6. CDR3 DNA sequence: TGTGCCAGTACCACCGGGGACAGGGACACCGGGGAGCTGTTTTTT. Protein sequence: CASTTGDRDTGELFF.